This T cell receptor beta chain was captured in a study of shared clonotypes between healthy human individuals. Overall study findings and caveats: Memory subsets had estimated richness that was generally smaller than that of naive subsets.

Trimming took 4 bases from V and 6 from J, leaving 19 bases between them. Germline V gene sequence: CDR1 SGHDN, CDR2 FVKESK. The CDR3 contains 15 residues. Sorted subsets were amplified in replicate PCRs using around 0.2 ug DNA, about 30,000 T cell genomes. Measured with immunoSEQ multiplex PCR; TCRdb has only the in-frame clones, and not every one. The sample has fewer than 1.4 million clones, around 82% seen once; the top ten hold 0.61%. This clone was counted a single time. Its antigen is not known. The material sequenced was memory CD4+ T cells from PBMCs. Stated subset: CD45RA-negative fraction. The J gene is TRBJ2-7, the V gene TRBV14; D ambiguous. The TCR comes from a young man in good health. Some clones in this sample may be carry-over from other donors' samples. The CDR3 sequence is CASSPTFPTEVEQYF. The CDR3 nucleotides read TGTGCCAGCAGCCCTACCTTTCCTACTGAGGTCGAGCAGTACTTC.